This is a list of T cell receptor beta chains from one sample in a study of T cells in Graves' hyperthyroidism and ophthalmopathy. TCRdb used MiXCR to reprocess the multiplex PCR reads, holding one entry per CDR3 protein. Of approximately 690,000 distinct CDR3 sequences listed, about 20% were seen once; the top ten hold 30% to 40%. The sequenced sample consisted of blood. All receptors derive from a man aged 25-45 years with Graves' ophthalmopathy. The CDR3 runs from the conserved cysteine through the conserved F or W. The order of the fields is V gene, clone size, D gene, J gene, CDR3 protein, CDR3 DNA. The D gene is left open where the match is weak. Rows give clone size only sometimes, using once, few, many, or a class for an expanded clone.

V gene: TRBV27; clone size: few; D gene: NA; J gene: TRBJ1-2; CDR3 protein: CASSYDRSDGYTF; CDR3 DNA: TGTGCCAGCAGTTACGACAGGAGCGATGGCTACACCTTC
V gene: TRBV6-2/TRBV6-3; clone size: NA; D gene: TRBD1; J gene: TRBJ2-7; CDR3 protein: CASEVTGGYEQYF; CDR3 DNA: TGTGCCAGCGAAGTGACAGGGGGGTACGAGCAGTACTTC
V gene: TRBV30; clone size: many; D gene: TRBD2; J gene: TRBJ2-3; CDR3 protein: CAWSDLAGGGTDTQYF; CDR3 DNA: TGTGCCTGGAGCGATCTAGCGGGAGGAGGGACAGATACGCAGTATTTT
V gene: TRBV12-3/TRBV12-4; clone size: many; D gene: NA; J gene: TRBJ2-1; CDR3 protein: CASSFGGRGAIDEQFF; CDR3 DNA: TGTGCCAGCAGTTTTGGTGGTAGGGGGGCTATTGATGAGCAGTTCTTC
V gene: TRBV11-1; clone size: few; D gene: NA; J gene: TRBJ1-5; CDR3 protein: CASSLGPQHF; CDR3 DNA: TGTGCCAGCAGCCTAGGGCCCCAGCATTTT
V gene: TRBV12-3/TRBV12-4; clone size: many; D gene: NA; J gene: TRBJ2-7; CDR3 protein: CASSFTANYEQYF; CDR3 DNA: TGTGCCAGCAGTTTCACAGCTAACTACGAGCAGTACTTC
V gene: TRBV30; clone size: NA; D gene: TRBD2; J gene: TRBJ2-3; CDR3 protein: CAWSRTSGFADTQYF; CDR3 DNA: TGTGCCTGGAGTAGGACTAGCGGATTCGCAGATACGCAGTATTTT
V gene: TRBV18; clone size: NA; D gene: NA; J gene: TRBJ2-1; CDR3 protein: CASSPSLPGQQFF; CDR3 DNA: TGTGCCAGCTCACCCTCCTTACCGGGCCAACAATTCTTC
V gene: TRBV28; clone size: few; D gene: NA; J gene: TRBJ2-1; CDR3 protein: CASSEVGGGNEQFF; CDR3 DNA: TGTGCCAGCAGTGAGGTGGGAGGAGGGAATGAGCAGTTCTTC
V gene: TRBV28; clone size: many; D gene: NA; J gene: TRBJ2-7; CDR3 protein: CASSFIRLRDGTYEQYF; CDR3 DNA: TGTGCCAGCAGTTTCATAAGGTTGCGGGACGGGACCTACGAGCAGTACTTC
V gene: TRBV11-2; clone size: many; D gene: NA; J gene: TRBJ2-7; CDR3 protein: CASSLDPTRFGEQYF; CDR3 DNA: TGTGCCAGCAGCTTAGACCCTACTAGATTTGGCGAGCAGTACTTC
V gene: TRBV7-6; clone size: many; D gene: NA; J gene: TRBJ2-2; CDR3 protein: CASSLTGNTGELFF; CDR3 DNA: TGTGCCAGCAGTCTTACAGGGAACACCGGGGAGCTGTTTTTT
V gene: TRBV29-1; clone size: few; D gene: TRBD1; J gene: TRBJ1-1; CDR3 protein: CSVEGTGMNTEAFF; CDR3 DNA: TGCAGCGTTGAGGGGACAGGAATGAACACTGAAGCTTTCTTT
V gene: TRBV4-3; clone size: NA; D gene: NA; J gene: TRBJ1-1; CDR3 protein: CASSRPVDGNTEAFF; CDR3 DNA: TGCGCCAGCAGCCGACCCGTCGACGGTAACACTGAAGCTTTCTTT
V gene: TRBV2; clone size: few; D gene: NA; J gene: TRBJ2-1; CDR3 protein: CASSEGVREQFF; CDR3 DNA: TGTGCCAGCAGTGAAGGGGTGCGGGAGCAGTTCTTC
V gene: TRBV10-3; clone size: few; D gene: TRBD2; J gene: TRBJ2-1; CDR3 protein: CAIRAGGQNEQFF; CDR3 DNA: TGTGCCATCAGGGCGGGAGGGCAGAATGAGCAGTTCTTC
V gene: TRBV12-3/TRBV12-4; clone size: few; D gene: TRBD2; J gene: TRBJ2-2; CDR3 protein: CASTWRLAAYTTNTGELFF; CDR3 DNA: TGTGCCAGCACTTGGCGACTAGCGGCCTACACTACCAACACCGGGGAGCTGTTTTTT
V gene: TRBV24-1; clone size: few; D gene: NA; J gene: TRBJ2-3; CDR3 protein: CATSDLRARRSPSTDTQYF; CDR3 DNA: TGTGCCACCAGTGATTTGCGAGCCCGGAGATCACCTAGCACAGATACGCAGTATTTT
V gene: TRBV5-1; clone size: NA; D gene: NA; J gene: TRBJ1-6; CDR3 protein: CASSVDGDNSPLHF; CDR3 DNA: TGCGCCAGCAGCGTGGACGGAGATAATTCACCCCTCCACTTT